These T cell receptor beta chains were read from a single sample in a study of long-term antiretroviral therapy in people with HIV. This table comes from immunoSEQ multiplex PCR, and its TCRdb copy is limited to in-frame clones, with some not included. Of 20,000 to 25,000 clones in the sample, roughly 87% were seen once. Source: unsorted PBMCs, taken 0.2 years before starting antiretroviral therapy. These TCRs come from a man aged 18 to 30 with HIV. Both conserved end residues are part of each CDR3. A D gene is named only where the DNA matches it firmly. Size is omitted from some rows. Given values are once, few, many or a class for expanded clones.

cdr3_nt	cdr3_aa	j_call	d_call	clone_size	cdr3_length	v_call
TGTGCCAGCAGCCCCGGGACTAGCGTGATCGGGGAGCTGTTTTTT	CASSPGTSVIGELFF	TRBJ2-2	TRBD2	once	15	TRBV7-3
TGTGCCAGCAGCTTTCGGGGAAGCGGTGGCTACACCTTC	CASSFRGSGGYTF	TRBJ1-2	NA	once	13	TRBV5-4
TGTGCCACTACCGTGGGTGGGATTACGCAGTATTTT	CATTVGGITQYF	TRBJ2-3	NA	once	12	TRBV6-5
TGTGCCAGCAGTCTTTCCGGGACTAGGGACACGCAGTATTTT	CASSLSGTRDTQYF	TRBJ2-3	TRBD2	NA	14	TRBV7-6
TGTGCCATCAGTGAGTCTGGTGGAGCCTGGGGGGGGGCCAATCAGCCCCAGCATTTT	CAISESGGAWGGANQPQHF	TRBJ1-5	NA	NA	19	TRBV10-3
TGTGCCAGAGGCGGGGGGCGAGGCACTGAAGCTTTCTTT	CARGGGRGTEAFF	TRBJ1-1	NA	once	13	TRBV2
TGCGCCAGCAGCCGACTAGCGGGAGTCGGTGAGACCCAGTACTTC	CASSRLAGVGETQYF	TRBJ2-5	TRBD2	NA	15	TRBV4-1
TGTGCCAGCAGTTTCCCAGGGGGCGAGAACACTGAAGCTTTCTTT	CASSFPGGENTEAFF	TRBJ1-1	TRBD1	NA	15	TRBV28
TGCGCCAGCAGACGGACAGGGGAGAGGGGTGAAGCTTTCTTT	CASRRTGERGEAFF	TRBJ1-1	TRBD1	NA	14	TRBV5-1
TGTGCCAGCAGCTTAGGCGGGGCGATAGTTGCTACAGATACGCAGTATTTT	CASSLGGAIVATDTQYF	TRBJ2-3	NA	NA	17	TRBV13
TGTGCCAGCTCACCGTTACTAGCGGAGAACACTGAAGCTTTCTTT	CASSPLLAENTEAFF	TRBJ1-1	NA	NA	15	TRBV18
TGTGCCAGCAGCTTAGCGTCAGGGGGAAGCGCTGAAGCTTTCTTT	CASSLASGGSAEAFF	TRBJ1-1	TRBD1	NA	15	TRBV7-9
TGCGCCAGCAGCTCCGAATTAACCGGGGAGCTGTTTTTT	CASSSELTGELFF	TRBJ2-2	NA	NA	13	TRBV4-3
TGTGCCAGCAGCTTGGCCTCGGCGGGAGGGTTTGTCGAGCAGTACTTC	CASSLASAGGFVEQYF	TRBJ2-7	TRBD2	NA	16	TRBV5-5
TGTGCCAGCAGTTTATCTAGCGCGGGGGCTGAAGCTTTCTTT	CASSLSSAGAEAFF	TRBJ1-1	NA	NA	14	TRBV27
TGTGCCACCAGCCCCCGGGGGGTGGCCTCTGGGGCCAACGTCCTGACTTTC	CATSPRGVASGANVLTF	TRBJ2-6	TRBD2	NA	17	TRBV15
TGTGCCAGCAGCTTGGCCGAACAGTCCTACGAGCAGTACTTC	CASSLAEQSYEQYF	TRBJ2-7	NA	NA	14	TRBV5-4
TGTGCCAGCAGTTCCGGCCATCTGTACCAAGAGACCCAGTACTTC	CASSSGHLYQETQYF	TRBJ2-5	NA	NA	15	TRBV6-5
TGTGCCAGCAGTCCGTTCAATCAGCCCCAGCATTTT	CASSPFNQPQHF	TRBJ1-5	NA	few	12	TRBV27
TGTGCCAGCAGTTTAGGGGGGGGTCTCAATGAGCAGTTCTTC	CASSLGGGLNEQFF	TRBJ2-1	TRBD2	NA	14	TRBV27
TGTGCCAGCAGCTTCCGGGACAGGTCATCTACACCCCTCCACTTT	CASSFRDRSSTPLHF	TRBJ1-6	TRBD1	NA	15	TRBV7-2
TGTGCCAGCAGCCTTATTTCGGACAGCTATGGCTACACCTTC	CASSLISDSYGYTF	TRBJ1-2	NA	medium-sized	14	TRBV5-6
TGTGCCAGCAGCTTAGCGCGGACTAGCGGCTACAATGAGCAGTTCTTC	CASSLARTSGYNEQFF	TRBJ2-1	TRBD2	NA	16	TRBV7-2
TGCGCCAGCAGCCAACTAGCGGGGGGGGCGGCCAAAAACATTCAGTACTTC	CASSQLAGGAAKNIQYF	TRBJ2-4	TRBD2	NA	17	TRBV4-1
TGTGCCAGCAGCTGGCAGACAAACTACACCTTC	CASSWQTNYTF	TRBJ1-2	NA	NA	11	TRBV7-9
TGCGCCAGCAGCCAAGAGGACAGGTGGGGGACTGAAGCTTTCTTT	CASSQEDRWGTEAFF	TRBJ1-1	TRBD1	NA	15	TRBV4-1
TGTGCCAGCAGTTACTCTCAGGGGGGGCACACTGAAGCTTTCTTT	CASSYSQGGHTEAFF	TRBJ1-1	TRBD1	NA	15	TRBV6-6
TGTGCCAGCAGTTTATTCTTCACAGATACGCAGTATTTT	CASSLFFTDTQYF	TRBJ2-3	NA	few	13	TRBV27
TGTGCCAGCAGTGAAACCGGGGACACCGGGGAGCTGTTTTTT	CASSETGDTGELFF	TRBJ2-2	NA	NA	14	TRBV6-1
TGTGCCAGCAGTTCCCACGGACTCTACGAGCAGTACTTC	CASSSHGLYEQYF	TRBJ2-7	NA	NA	13	TRBV27
TGTGCCAGTAGTATGATTGGGGGGGGCGCGTATGGCTACACCTTC	CASSMIGGGAYGYTF	TRBJ1-2	NA	NA	15	TRBV19
TGTGCCAGCAGCTTACGCCGCGGCCAGTCGTCCTACGAGCAGTACTTC	CASSLRRGQSSYEQYF	TRBJ2-7	NA	NA	16	TRBV7-2
TGCGCCAGCAGCCAGGGAGGACTAGGGTTCTCCTACAATGAGCAGTTCTTC	CASSQGGLGFSYNEQFF	TRBJ2-1	TRBD2	once	17	TRBV4-3
TGTGCCAGCAGACCCGGGACTAGCGGGGAGACCCAGTACTTC	CASRPGTSGETQYF	TRBJ2-5	TRBD2	NA	14	TRBV2
TGTGCCAGCAGCGCCCCCGGAGGGCTAGCGGGGGAAGAGACCCAGTACTTC	CASSAPGGLAGEETQYF	TRBJ2-5	TRBD2	NA	17	TRBV9
TGTGCCAGCCGCTATACAGAAGATCAGCCCCAGCATTTT	CASRYTEDQPQHF	TRBJ1-5	NA	NA	13	TRBV11-2
TGTGCCAGCAGCTACGGACAGCGTACCTACGAGCAGTACTTC	CASSYGQRTYEQYF	TRBJ2-7	NA	NA	14	TRBV7-2